Here is one T cell receptor (beta chain) with its context. The antigen is undetermined. The data are from a study of T-cell memory formation after mild COVID-19. Findings and caveats of the study: There was a balanced CD4/CD8 profile in clones contracting day 15 to 85, and later expanders leaned CD4+. For contracting clones, CD4+ ones sat mainly in CM and EM, CD8+ in EMRA. Pre-infection memory harbored some responding clones, suggesting cross-reactive memory joined.

TCR alpha and TCR beta cDNA libraries carrying sample barcodes and UMIs were produced by 5'RACE using constant-segment primers. Each CDR3 protein gets one entry after TCRdb re-called the 5' RACE reads with MiXCR. This sample has 450,000 or so distinct CDR3 sequences, with about 23% found just once. CDR3 length: 16 residues. Germline-derived CDR1 and CDR2 are SEHNR and FQNEAQ (reference sequence). V lost 1 base to trimming and J lost 6 bases, with 16 bases between them. The TCR was taken from an adult woman who had mild COVID-19 (a few samples of this study predate the infection). Cell type and time point are not known. The sequenced sample was PBMCs or a T cell subset sorted from them (not recorded which). The chain has TRBV7-9 and TRBJ2-1; possibly TRBD2 for D (6 bases). In nucleotides, the CDR3 is TGTGCCAGCAGCTTAGGGTTCCGGGAGTGGGGCAATGAGCAGTTCTTC. Translated: CASSLGFREWGNEQFF.